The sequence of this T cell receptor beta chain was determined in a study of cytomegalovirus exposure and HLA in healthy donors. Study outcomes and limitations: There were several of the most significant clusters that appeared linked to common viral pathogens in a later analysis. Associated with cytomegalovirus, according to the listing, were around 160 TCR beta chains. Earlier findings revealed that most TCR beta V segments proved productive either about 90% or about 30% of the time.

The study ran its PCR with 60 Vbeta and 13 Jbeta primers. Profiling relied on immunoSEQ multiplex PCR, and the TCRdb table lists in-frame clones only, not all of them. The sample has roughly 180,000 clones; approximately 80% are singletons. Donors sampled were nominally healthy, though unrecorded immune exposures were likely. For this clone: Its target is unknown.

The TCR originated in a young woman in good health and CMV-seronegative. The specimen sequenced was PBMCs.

CDR3 loop: CASSLTGSYNEQFF. As DNA, the CDR3 is TGTGCCAGCAGCTTAACGGGCTCCTACAATGAGCAGTTCTTC. The chain is built from TRBV5-4 and TRBJ2-1; no firm D call. The CDR3 runs to 14 residues. In germline, CDR1 is SGHNT, CDR2 YYREEE (reference sequence). Trimming shortened V by 2 bases and J by 0 bases, and 6 bases separated the two germline ends. The whole variable domain, filled in from reference TRBV5-4 and TRBJ2-1, reads ETGVTQSPTHLIKTRGQQVTLRCSSQSGHNTVSWYQQALGQGPQFIFQYYREEENGRGNFPPRFSGLQFPNYSSELNVNALELDDSALYLCASSLTGSYNEQFFGPGTRLTVL.